The present T cell receptor (beta chain) was sequenced within a study of radiotherapy plus CTLA-4 blockade in lung cancer. Overall study: Of all patients, approximately 20% responded objectively and roughly 31% showed disease control. Study-wide results and caveats: Reports identified early blood T cell clone dynamics, with interferon-beta, as the best response predictor. Clones derived from tumor TCRs expanded in blood after radiotherapy plus ipilimumab.

Details on this clone: The antigen is unknown.

Repertoires were generated with immunoSEQ multiplex PCR, while TCRdb's copy carries only in-frame clones and drops some. The data show over 85,000 clones, 65% to 85% seen once. The trim removed 0 bases at V and 4 bases at J, leaving 10 bases unmatched. CDR1 is SGHVS and CDR2 is FQNEAQ in the germline V gene. This CDR3 region has 17 residues. The V and J genes are TRBV7-8 and TRBJ1-1, with 8 positions matching TRBD1. Sequences were derived from peripheral blood, sampled from a patient treated with radiotherapy plus ipilimumab. This receptor was taken from a human donor with non-small cell lung cancer who had a partial response to radiotherapy plus ipilimumab. Some clones in this sample may be carry-over from other donors' samples. CDR3 bases: TGTGCCAGCAGCTTAGCGAGGACAGGGTGGGGGAGCACTGAAGCTTTCTTT. Amino acid sequence: CASSLARTGWGSTEAFF.